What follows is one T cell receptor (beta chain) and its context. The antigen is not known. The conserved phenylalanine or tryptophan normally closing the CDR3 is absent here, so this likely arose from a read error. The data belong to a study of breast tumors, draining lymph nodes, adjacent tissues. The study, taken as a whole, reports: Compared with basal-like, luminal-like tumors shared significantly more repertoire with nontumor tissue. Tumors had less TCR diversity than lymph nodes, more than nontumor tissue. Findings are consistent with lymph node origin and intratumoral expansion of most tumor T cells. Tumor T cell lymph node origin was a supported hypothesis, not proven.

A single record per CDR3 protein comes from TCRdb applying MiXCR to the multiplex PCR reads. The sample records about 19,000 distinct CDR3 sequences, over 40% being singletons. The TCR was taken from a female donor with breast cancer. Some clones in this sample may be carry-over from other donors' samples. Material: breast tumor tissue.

The CDR3 sequence: CVSSLVPVAGTSYEQYL. CDR3 coding DNA: TGTGTCAGCAGCTTGGTCCCAGTAGCGGGGACCTCCTACGAGCAGTACCTC. The rearrangement links TRBV5-6 to TRBJ2-7, with 8 positions matching TRBD2. CDR1 and CDR2 (germline): SGHDT, YYEEEE. CDR3 size: 17 residues.